The clone carrying this T cell receptor (beta chain) appeared a few times. The table came from immunoSEQ multiplex PCR; TCRdb's copy has only in-frame clones and leaves some out. The top ten hold about 25% of the sample, which has fewer than 65,000 clones, 65% to 85% seen once. Trimming cost V 3 bases and J 6 bases, with 6 bases left between them. Germline CDR1 is MDHEN and CDR2 is SYDVKM. This CDR3 spans 11 amino acids. This record belongs to a study of blood T cell repertoires in COVID-19. Study at large: Sample material is recorded as cDNA or gDNA derived from T cells, B-cell-depleted T cells, or PBMCs.

The receptor's source is a human donor in a cohort sampled during active COVID-19. V and J are TRBV28 and TRBJ2-7; D is perhaps TRBD1 (6 bases). Material for sequencing was peripheral blood. For the CDR3, the DNA is TGTGCCAGCAGTTTGGGGGCCGAGCAGTACTTC. It translates to CASSLGAEQYF.